This T cell receptor beta chain is from a study of cytomegalovirus exposure and HLA in healthy donors. PCR was performed using 60 Vbeta and 13 Jbeta primers. The method was immunoSEQ multiplex PCR; TCRdb's version includes in-frame clones alone and lacks a portion of them. The repertoire holds over 150,000 clones, with about 72% as singletons. Trimming took 5 bases from V and 0 from J; bases not matched to a gene: 5. The germline gives CDR1 SGDLS, CDR2 YYNGEE. The CDR3 sequence is 15 residues long. The TCR was taken from a man between 45 and 60 years old in good health and CMV-seropositive. V is TRBV9 and J is TRBJ2-1; 7 bases fit TRBD1. The specimen was PBMCs. The CDR3 is CASSRQGTSYNEQFF. CDR3 bases: TGTGCCAGCAGTCGACAGGGTACCTCCTACAATGAGCAGTTCTTC. The whole variable domain, filled in from reference TRBV9 and TRBJ2-1, reads DSGVTQTPKHLITATGQRVTLRCSPRSGDLSVYWYQQSLDQGLQFLIQYYNGEERAKGNILERFSAQQFPDLHSELNLSSLELGDSALYFCASSRQGTSYNEQFFGPGTRLTVL.